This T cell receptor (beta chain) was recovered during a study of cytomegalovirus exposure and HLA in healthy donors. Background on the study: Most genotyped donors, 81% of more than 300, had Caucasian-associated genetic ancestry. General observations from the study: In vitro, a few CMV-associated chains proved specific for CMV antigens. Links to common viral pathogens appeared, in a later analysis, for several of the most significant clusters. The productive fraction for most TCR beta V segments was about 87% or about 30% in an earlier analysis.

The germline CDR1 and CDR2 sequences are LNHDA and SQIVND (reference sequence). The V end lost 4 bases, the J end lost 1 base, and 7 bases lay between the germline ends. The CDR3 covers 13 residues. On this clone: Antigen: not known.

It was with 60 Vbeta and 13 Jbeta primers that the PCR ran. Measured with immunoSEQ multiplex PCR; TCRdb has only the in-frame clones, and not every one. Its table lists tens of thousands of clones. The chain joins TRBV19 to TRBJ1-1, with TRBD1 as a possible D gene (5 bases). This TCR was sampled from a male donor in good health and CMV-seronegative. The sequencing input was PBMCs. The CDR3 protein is CASSTGWNTEAFF. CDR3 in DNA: TGTGCCAGTAGTACAGGGTGGAACACTGAAGCTTTCTTT.